Below are 13 T cell receptor beta chains sequenced from a single sample in a study of beta chain features in type 1 diabetes. Which antigens these TCRs recognize remains unknown. Reverse transcription of all isolated RNA meant that expressed TCRB transcripts were sequenced. The data were produced by immunoSEQ multiplex PCR, yet TCRdb's version contains in-frame clones alone and is incomplete. The sample yields around 250,000 clones, about 14% seen once. Whole-study results and caveats: Among patients with Type 1 diabetes, TCRB CDR3s were moderately but significantly shorter in every one of the four CD4+ subsets.

Sequencing input: naive CD4+ T cells from blood. The receptors stem from a man aged 25-45 years with type 1 diabetes.

The gene calls are TRBV19 and TRBJ1-4; tentative D call: TRBD1 (6 bases). CDR1 and CDR2 (germline): LNHDA, SQIVND (reference sequence). Trimming removed 4 bases at V and 7 bases at J, with 13 bases between. The CDR3 totals 14 residues. CDR3 nucleotides: TGTGCCAGTAGTAACCGTTACAGGGTTGAAAAACTGTTTTTT. This translates into CASSNRYRVEKLFF.

The chain links TRBV5-1 to TRBJ2-1; D not resolved. Germline CDR1 is SGHRS and CDR2 is YFSETQ. The CDR3 is 10 amino acids. Between the trimmed V and J ends, which lost 6 bases and 12 bases, there was a span of 10 bases. The CDR3: CASNPLVQFF. The CDR3 nucleotides are TGCGCCAGCAATCCGTTAGTGCAGTTCTTC.

This clone has only a few counts. V gene TRBV28 combines with J gene TRBJ2-7; possibly TRBD1 for D (6 bases). The germline V gene encodes CDR1 MDHEN and CDR2 SYDVKM. V lost 6 bases and J lost 0, with 15 bases in between. The CDR3 is made up of 15 amino acids. The CDR3 protein is CASSGGRGTSYEQYF. Written as DNA, the CDR3 is TGTGCCAGCAGCGGAGGTAGGGGGACCTCCTACGAGCAGTACTTC.

The V call is TRBV14, the J call TRBJ2-3, with 9 bases identical to TRBD2. Germline V gene data show CDR1 as SGHDN and CDR2 as FVKESK. The J segment lost 2 bases and the V segment lost 1 base, leaving 7 bases of the junction unmatched. The CDR3 is 17 residues long. CDR3 amino acids: CASSQAASGDFTDTQYF. The CDR3 nucleotides read TGTGCCAGCAGCCAAGCGGCTAGCGGGGATTTCACAGATACGCAGTATTTT.

The chain joins TRBV30 to TRBJ1-6; 9 positions agree with TRBD1. After removal of 2 bases from V and 8 bases from J, the junction contained 4 bases not matched to a gene. The germline V gene has CDR1 GTSNPN and CDR2 SVGIG (reference sequence). The CDR3 has 14 amino acids. The CDR3 nucleotides read TGTGCCTGGAGTTATCGGGACAGGGATTCACCCCTCCACTTT. It is translated as CAWSYRDRDSPLHF.

This clone was found a few times. The chain is built from TRBV9 and TRBJ1-2; TRBD1 aligns across 7 bases. The CDR3 has 13 amino acids. CDR1 is SGDLS, CDR2 YYNGEE, per germline. The trim removed 4 bases at V and 2 bases at J, leaving 2 bases unmatched. This CDR3 reads CASSSTGNYGYTF. CDR3 coding DNA: TGTGCCAGCAGCTCGACAGGGAACTATGGCTACACCTTC.

This chain uses TRBV5-1 with TRBJ2-5; 15 bases map to TRBD2. The CDR3 is made up of 17 amino acids. Germline V gene lookup returns CDR1 SGHRS and CDR2 YFSETQ. V dropped 0 bases and J dropped 2; count of bases not matched to a gene: 2. The chain's CDR3 is CASSLGTSGGEQETQYF. The CDR3 nucleotides read TGCGCCAGCAGCTTGGGGACTAGCGGGGGGGAACAAGAGACCCAGTACTTC.

This clone came up a few times. This chain joins TRBV7-2 and TRBJ2-3; D unclear. In germline, CDR1 is SGHTA, CDR2 FQGNSA. Trimming pared 5 bases from V and 2 bases from J, leaving 17 bases between. The CDR3 runs to 16 residues. This chain's CDR3 is CASSPRVASPTDTQYF. The CDR3 DNA sequence: TGTGCCAGCAGCCCCCGGGTAGCCTCCCCCACAGATACGCAGTATTTT.

This clone was seen more than once but under ten times. J is TRBJ1-1 and V is TRBV2, with 8 bases lining up with TRBD1. The V segment lost 7 bases and the J segment 7 bases; nucleotides outside the gene matches: 8. CDR1 and CDR2 (germline): SNHLY, FYNNEI. The CDR3 runs 13 residues. The CDR3 region has the DNA TGTGCCAGCACCCCGGACAGGGAGGTTGAAGCTTTCTTT. It yields the protein CASTPDREVEAFF.

As to this clone: The germline gene is not matched at one end of the junction; a read error may be the cause. The chain uses TRBV4-1 and TRBJ1-1, with 7 bases matching TRBD1. CDR3 length equals 13 residues. Germline CDR1 and CDR2: MGHRA and YSYEKL. The CDR3 DNA reads as TGTGCCAGCAGCCCCGACAGGGCCACTGAAGCTTTCTTT. Its protein is CASSPDRATEAFF.

This clone was seen a few times. This chain links TRBV10-3 with TRBJ2-1; D might be TRBD1 or TRBD2, each matching 5 bases. Trimming stripped 10 bases from V and 4 bases from J, with 20 bases between. The length of the CDR3 is 15 residues. The germline gives CDR1 ENHRY, CDR2 SYGVKD. The CDR3 DNA follows: TGTGCCACCAGGGTTTCTGAGGGCACTTACAATGAGCAGTTCTTC. This codes for CATRVSEGTYNEQFF.

Turning to this clone: Other DNA sequences in the sample encode the same CDR3. V usage is TRBV18 and J usage is TRBJ2-5; TRBD2 is a possible D gene (6 bases). The CDR3 is 14 amino acids. V lost 1 base and J lost 0, with 6 bases in between. The germline V gene encodes CDR1 KGHSH and CDR2 LQKENI. The chain's CDR3 is CASSPLADQETQYF. For the CDR3, the DNA is TGTGCCAGCTCACCACTAGCGGACCAAGAGACCCAGTACTTC.

This clone was detected only a few times. The chain has TRBV29-1 and TRBJ1-1, with 11 nucleotides matching TRBD1. The CDR3 is made up of 14 amino acids. With V trimmed by 5 bases and J by 2 bases, 4 bases remained unmatched. Germline CDR1 SQVTM, CDR2 ANQGSEA. The CDR3 is CSVTGQGGNTEAFF. For the CDR3, the DNA is TGCAGCGTTACGGGACAGGGGGGCAACACTGAAGCTTTCTTT.